This record covers a single T cell receptor beta chain. Its antigen is still unknown. No much larger clonotype is one base removed from it; base qualities were not supplied. Other DNA sequences of this sample code for an identical CDR3. This sample was taken from a study of blood T cell repertoires in COVID-19 (dated by TCRdb to the early 2020s). At the level of the whole study: Collaborator samples came from the United States, Italy and Spain and covered acute and convalescent phases of COVID-19. The prospective study material was composed of cDNA or gDNA derived from T cells, B-cell-depleted T cells, or PBMCs. The dataset comprised deeply sampled blood TCRbeta repertoires from subjects exposed to, actively infected with, or recovered from COVID-19. The repertoires were released in a freely available public database intended as a resource for research on the immune response to SARS-CoV-2. Samples were obtained from the ongoing ImmuneRACE study (first 160 participants) and from approximately 1,200 subjects provided by 6 global collaborators. Sample metadata almost always included a de-identified subject ID, COVID-19 status, age in years and sex. Where available, HLA class I and class II types were obtained from metadata supplied by the sample provider rather than from assay-based typing.

Broader findings and caveats from the paper: Clinical and demographic metadata were provided uncurated, with the amount varying by source and participant.

TCRbeta CDR3 regions were amplified from genomic DNA by means of the immunoSEQ Assay, a bias-controlled multiplex PCR. Regarding the original processing steps: Within the assay, amplification of reference gene primers was used to estimate how many nucleated cells each sample contained. Sequence reads were collapsed and filtered to measure the absolute abundance of every unique TCRbeta CDR3 rearrangement. For each sample, productive Simpson clonality was calculated as the square root of Simpson's diversity index over productive rearrangements. TCRdb took over this immuneACCESS table, retaining in-frame rearrangements with V and J assigned. Such tables are incomplete; in checked studies, under half of the missing clones stem from an unresolved V gene, and the remainder is unexplained. V and J calls and clone size are those listed in that table; D and trimming were worked out from the DNA. This sample has roughly 250,000 clones in its table, and 75% to 95% of those were observed once. Clones ranked in the top ten supply under 2.5% of the sample.

In the germline V gene, CDR1 corresponds to KGHSH and CDR2 to LQKENI. At the junction V is shortened by 3 bases and J by 3 bases; bases outside the gene matches: 1. The CDR3 numbers 15 residues from cysteine through phenylalanine. The kept DNA is CDR3 alone, 45 bases in frame from the first base. In the prospective study, participants were roughly 18 to 95 years old, resided in about two dozen geographic areas of the United States, and were enrolled through a virtual design. To assign participants to cohorts, the prospective study relied on clinical history that participants themselves reported in a screening survey and a study questionnaire. For ImmuneRACE Cohort 3, a participant was defined as recovered based on two consecutive negative NP/OP PCR tests, clearance by a healthcare professional, or resolution of symptoms. Each participant in the prospective study had whole blood, serum and a nasopharyngeal or oropharyngeal swab collected by mobile phlebotomists. Participants in the prospective study had the option to provide additional blood draws and questionnaires over a roughly 2-month period. Prospective study blood samples were shipped either frozen or at room temperature before DNA extraction.

The V gene is TRBV18 and the J gene is TRBJ2-3, and 12 junctional nucleotides match TRBD2. This receptor was identified in a woman between 18 and 29 years old who had recovered from COVID-19. The sequenced material came from PBMCs or T cells enriched from blood (not recorded which). In nucleotides, the sequence is TGTGCCAGCTCACCCGGACTAGCGGGAACAGATACGCAGTATTTT. It is translated as CASSPGLAGTDTQYF.